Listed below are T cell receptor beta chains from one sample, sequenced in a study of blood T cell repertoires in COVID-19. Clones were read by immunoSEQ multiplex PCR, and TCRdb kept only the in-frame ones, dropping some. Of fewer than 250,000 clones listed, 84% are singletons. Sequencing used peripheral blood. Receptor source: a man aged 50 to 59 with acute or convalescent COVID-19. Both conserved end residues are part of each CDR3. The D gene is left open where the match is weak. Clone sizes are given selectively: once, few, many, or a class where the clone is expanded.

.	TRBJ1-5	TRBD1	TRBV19	TGTGCCAGTAGTATAGCGGTACAGGGGAATCAGCCCCAGCATTTT	CASSIAVQGNQPQHF
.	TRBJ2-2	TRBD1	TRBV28	TGTGCCAGCGAGAACAGGGGGTCCCTCACCGGGGAGCTGTTTTTT	CASENRGSLTGELFF
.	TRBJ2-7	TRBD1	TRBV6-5	TGTGCCAGCAGTTTCTCCCGGGACAGGCCTTACGAGCAGTACTTC	CASSFSRDRPYEQYF
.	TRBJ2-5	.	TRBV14	TGTGCCAGCAGCTCTAGCCCTAGCGCCCAGTACTTC	CASSSSPSAQYF
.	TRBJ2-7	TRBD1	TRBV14	TGTGCCAGCAGTCCGGGACAGGGACTTCTATCCTACGAGCAGTACTTC	CASSPGQGLLSYEQYF
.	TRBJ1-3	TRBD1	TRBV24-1	TGTGCCACCAGTGGGGGACAGGGGGTTGACACCATATATTTT	CATSGGQGVDTIYF
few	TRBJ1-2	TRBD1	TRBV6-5	TGTGCCAGCGGGACAGGGGGTAGGGGAGGGTCTGGCTACACCTTC	CASGTGGRGGSGYTF
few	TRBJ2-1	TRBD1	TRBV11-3	TGTGCCAGCAGCCAAGGGGGCACCTACAATGAGCAGTTCTTC	CASSQGGTYNEQFF
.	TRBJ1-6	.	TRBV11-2	TGTGCCAGCAGCTTAGACGGCAGGGGAAATTCACCCCTCCACTTT	CASSLDGRGNSPLHF
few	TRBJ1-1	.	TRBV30	TGTGCCTGGGACCCAGGGATGGGTGTTAACACTGAAGCTTTCTTT	CAWDPGMGVNTEAFF
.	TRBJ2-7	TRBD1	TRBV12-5	TGTGCTAGTGGTTTGGTACTCTCCGGGACAGGGCATTTAGGGTCCTACGAGCAGTACTTC	CASGLVLSGTGHLGSYEQYF
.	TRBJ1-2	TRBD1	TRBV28	TGTGCCAGCAGTTCCGGGACAGTTAACTATGGCTACACCTTC	CASSSGTVNYGYTF
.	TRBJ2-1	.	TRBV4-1	TGCGCCAGCAGCCTAAGGAACGGGGTCTACTACAATGAGCAGTTCTTC	CASSLRNGVYYNEQFF
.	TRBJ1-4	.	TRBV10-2	TGCGCCAGCCTGGAGGGGACTAATGAAAAACTGTTTTTT	CASLEGTNEKLFF
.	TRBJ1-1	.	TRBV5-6	TGTGCCAGCAGCTTGATCACCATGTACAGGGTAGGCACTGAAGCTTTCTTT	CASSLITMYRVGTEAFF
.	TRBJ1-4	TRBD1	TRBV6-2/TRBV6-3	TGTGCCAGCAGTTCTACCGGGACAGGTCGAGAAAAACTGTTTTTT	CASSSTGTGREKLFF
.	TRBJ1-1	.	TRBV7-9	TGTGCCAGCAGCTTATCGGCAGGGGAGAGGACTGAAGCTTTCTTT	CASSLSAGERTEAFF
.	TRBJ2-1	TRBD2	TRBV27	TGTGCCAGCACAAAAGGGACTAGCGGGAGAATTTCCTACAATGAGCAGTTCTTC	CASTKGTSGRISYNEQFF
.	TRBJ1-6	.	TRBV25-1	TGTGCCAGCAGTGAATCTGAAAGGCAGGCGTATAATTCACCCCTCCACTTT	CASSESERQAYNSPLHF
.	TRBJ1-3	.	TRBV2	TGTGCCAGCAGTGGTCAAACTGGAAACACCATATATTTT	CASSGQTGNTIYF
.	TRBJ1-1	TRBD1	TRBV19	TGTGCCAGTAGTACCCGACAGGGGAACACTGAAGCTTTCTTT	CASSTRQGNTEAFF
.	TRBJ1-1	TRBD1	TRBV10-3	TGTGCCATCAGCCGGACAGGGGGCGCGGGCACTGAAGCTTTCTTT	CAISRTGGAGTEAFF
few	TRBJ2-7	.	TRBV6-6	TGTGCCTCGAGGTTCTCCCTAAACCCGAACGAGCAGTACTTC	CASRFSLNPNEQYF
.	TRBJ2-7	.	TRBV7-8	TGTGCCAGCAGCTTAAGGAAGGCGGGCTACGAGCAGTACTTC	CASSLRKAGYEQYF
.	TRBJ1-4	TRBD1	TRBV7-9	TGTGCCAGCAGCTCCGGGACAGGGTATGAAAAACTGTTTTTT	CASSSGTGYEKLFF
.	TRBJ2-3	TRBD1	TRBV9	TGTGCCAGCAGTGACCGGGACAGGGATAGCACAGATACGCAGTATTTT	CASSDRDRDSTDTQYF
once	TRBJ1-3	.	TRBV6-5	TGTGCCAGCAGTTACTCGAGTGGGCTTTATGGAAACACCATATATTTT	CASSYSSGLYGNTIYF